These 30 T cell receptor beta chains were sequenced from one sample in a study of T cells in Graves' hyperthyroidism and ophthalmopathy. What was amplified from RNA transcripts were TCR beta CDR3 regions. RT-PCR in the first round (using the HTBI primer set) targeted the TCR CDR3. TCRdb reanalysed the multiplex PCR reads using MiXCR and keeps one entry per CDR3 protein. The sample carries hundreds of thousands of distinct CDR3 sequences, approximately 15% recorded once. What was sequenced was blood. These TCRs come from a woman in her thirties or forties with Graves' ophthalmopathy.

This clonotype showed up many times. The chain links TRBV15 to TRBJ1-2, with D tentatively TRBD1 (6 bases). CDR1 and CDR2 from the germline V gene are LNHNV and YYDKDF (reference sequence). The CDR3 runs to 17 residues. V lost 6 bases, J lost 8 bases, and 28 bases lay in between. CDR3 coding DNA: TGTGCCACCAGGCCCTTTTCGGGGTGGGACACCCCAAGGGGCTACACCTTC. It yields the protein CATRPFSGWDTPRGYTF. The full variable domain, completed using reference TRBV15 and TRBJ1-2, is DAMVIQNPRYQVTQFGKPVTLSCSQTLNHNVMYWYQQKSSQAPKLLFHYYDKDFNNEADTPDNFQSRRPNTSFCFLDIRSPGLGDTAMYLCATRPFSGWDTPRGYTFGSGTRLTVV.

This clonotype has a count of ten or more. The chain carries TRBV20-1 and TRBJ1-5, with TRBD1 identical over 8 bases. Germline V gene data show CDR1 as DFQATT and CDR2 as SNEGSKA (reference sequence). After removal of 4 bases from V and 6 bases from J, the junction contained 2 bases not matched to a gene. The CDR3 is made up of 12 amino acids. The CDR3 here is CSATQGVQPQHF. DNA for the CDR3: TGCAGTGCTACACAGGGGGTTCAGCCCCAGCATTTT.

In DNA form, the CDR3 reads TGTGCCAGCAGTCGGGAGGGGGCCTACAATGAGCAGTTCTTC. The encoded protein is CASSREGAYNEQFF. The J gene is TRBJ2-1, the V gene TRBV11-2; 8 bases fit TRBD2. The ends lost 6 bases at V and 2 bases at J; junction bases unmatched: 3. This CDR3 has 14 residues. CDR1 is SGHAT and CDR2 is FQNNGV in the germline V gene.

The sample holds many counts of this clonotype. The V gene is TRBV12-3 or TRBV12-4, the J gene TRBJ2-1; the D gene could be TRBD1 or TRBD2 (5 bases each). The V and J ends lost 3 bases and 10 bases respectively, with 10 bases between them. The CDR3 runs to 12 residues. The CDR3: CASSFMGVEQFF. CDR3 DNA: TGTGCCAGCAGTTTCATGGGGGTAGAGCAGTTCTTC.

V and J are TRBV11-2 and TRBJ2-4; D ambiguous. Trimming stripped 0 bases from V and 0 bases from J, with 15 bases between. This CDR3 is built from 18 residues. Germline-derived CDR1 and CDR2 are SGHAT and FQNNGV. The CDR3 coding sequence is TGTGCCAGCAGCTTAGATCGTTCACCCCAGCTAGCCAAAAACATTCAGTACTTC. Protein: CASSLDRSPQLAKNIQYF.

This clonotype showed up many times. This chain connects TRBV28 to TRBJ1-2; D might be TRBD1 (5 bases). Trimming pared 5 bases from V and 2 bases from J, leaving 15 bases between. CDR1 is MDHEN, CDR2 SYDVKM, per germline. The length of the CDR3 is 15 residues. The CDR3 region is CASSPLLQENYGYTF. The CDR3 coding sequence is TGTGCCAGCAGTCCCTTGTTACAGGAGAACTATGGCTACACCTTC.

This clonotype was seen only a few times. V is TRBV18 and J is TRBJ1-6; possible D gene TRBD1, 6 bases. Trimming took off 5 bases at V and 0 bases at J, with 14 bases between the two ends. The CDR3 sequence is 17 residues long. CDR1 is KGHSH and CDR2 is LQKENI in the germline V gene. The CDR3 coding sequence is TGTGCCAGCTCAGCTGGACAGCCAAGCTCCTATAATTCACCCCTCCACTTT. Protein: CASSAGQPSSYNSPLHF.

This clonotype was recorded a few times. The chain couples TRBV7-8 to TRBJ1-1; D not certain. Deletions cut 2 bases from V and 0 bases from J, with 10 bases between. Germline CDR1 reads SGHVS; CDR2 reads FQNEAQ. The CDR3 is made up of 15 amino acids. CDR3 in amino acids: CASSLRSSLNTEAFF. CDR3 coding DNA: TGTGCCAGCAGCTTACGCAGCTCATTGAACACTGAAGCTTTCTTT.

This CDR3 reads CASSQEALPGSEQFF. The DNA of the CDR3 is TGCGCCAGCAGCCAAGAGGCACTCCCCGGTTCTGAGCAGTTCTTC. This sequence joins TRBV4-1 and TRBJ2-1; D is uncertain. The germline V gene encodes CDR1 MGHRA and CDR2 YSYEKL. CDR3 length: 15 residues. Deletions cut 0 bases from V and 9 bases from J, with 15 bases between.

This clonotype was seen many times. DNA for the CDR3: TGTGCCAGCAGCTTAAGGAAGAGGGCTCCCACAGATACGCAGTATTTT. It encodes CASSLRKRAPTDTQYF. The chain links TRBV11-3 to TRBJ2-3, with TRBD2 as a possible D gene (5 bases). Trimming shortened V by 2 bases and J by 2 bases, and 14 bases separated the two germline ends. Germline V gene lookup returns CDR1 SGHNT and CDR2 YENEEA. The CDR3 covers 16 residues.

The rearrangement joins TRBV19 to TRBJ2-1; D is perhaps TRBD2 (7 bases). Trimming removed 6 bases from V and 5 bases from J, with 29 bases in between. Per the germline V gene, CDR1 is LNHDA and CDR2 is SQIVND (reference sequence). This CDR3 region has 19 residues. This chain's CDR3 is CASSLKGGGTSGAHNEQFF. The CDR3 nucleotides are TGTGCCAGTAGCCTAAAGGGAGGGGGGACCAGCGGGGCTCACAATGAGCAGTTCTTC.

There are many counts of this clonotype. The V call is TRBV11-2, the J call TRBJ1-1, with D uncertain. The V end lost 3 bases, the J end lost 8 bases, and 10 bases lay between the germline ends. The germline V gene has CDR1 SGHAT and CDR2 FQNNGV. The CDR3 is 12 residues long. CDR3 coding DNA: TGTGCCAGCAGCTTTGTCTTGGCCGAAGCTTTCTTT. It yields the protein CASSFVLAEAFF.

This rearrangement joins TRBV19 to TRBJ2-6, with D perhaps matching TRBD2 (5 bases). V was shortened by 6 bases and J by 2 bases, with 17 bases between the two germline ends. Germline CDR1 is LNHDA and CDR2 is SQIVND (reference sequence). There are 17 residues in the CDR3. CDR3 sequence (DNA): TGTGCCAGTAGCCAAGCGGTGAGGGTACCTGGGGCCAACGTCCTGACTTTC. Translation: CASSQAVRVPGANVLTF.

Many counts were recorded for this clonotype. The chain has TRBV2 and TRBJ1-2; tentatively, D is TRBD1 (6 bases). With 8 bases removed from V and 6 bases from J, the gap between germline ends came to 25 bases. There are 16 residues in the CDR3. Germline loops: CDR1 SNHLY, CDR2 FYNNEI. The CDR3 sequence: CASWRFVRGAVDGYTF. CDR3 nucleotide sequence: TGTGCCAGCTGGAGATTCGTCAGGGGAGCGGTTGATGGCTACACCTTC. Looking up the rest from reference TRBV2 and TRBJ1-2 gives the full variable domain: EPEVTQTPSHQVTQMGQEVILRCVPISNHLYFYWYRQILGQKVEFLVSFYNNEISEKSEIFDDQFSVERPDGSNFTLKIRSTKLEDSAMYFCASWRFVRGAVDGYTFGSGTRLTVV.

There are many counts of this clonotype. V is TRBV27 and J is TRBJ2-7, with D hard to call. The CDR3 is 13 residues long. The germline V gene encodes CDR1 MNHEY and CDR2 SMNVEV (reference sequence). Trimming removed 0 bases at V and 5 bases at J, with 8 bases between. CDR3 DNA: TGTGCCAGCAGTTTATCGGCCCCAAACGAGCAGTACTTC. Amino acid sequence: CASSLSAPNEQYF.

This clonotype appeared many times. The CDR3 sequence is CATSRAGGPNEQFF. The CDR3 DNA is TGTGCCACCAGCAGAGCGGGGGGACCCAATGAGCAGTTCTTC. The chain carries TRBV15 and TRBJ2-1; 7 bases line up with TRBD2. J lost 6 bases, V lost 1 base, and 3 bases had no gene match. CDR1 and CDR2 from the germline V gene are LNHNV and YYDKDF (reference sequence). There are 14 residues in the CDR3.

In this sample, this clonotype turned up a few times. The rearrangement joins TRBV30 to TRBJ2-1; 10 bases line up with TRBD2. Trimming took 3 bases from V and 7 from J; bases not matched to a gene: 18. The CDR3 is 18 residues long. CDR1 GTSNPN and CDR2 SVGIG come from the germline V gene (reference sequence). The CDR3 bases are TGTGCCTGGAGGAGCTACACGATTGGCGGGACTAGCGAGAATGAGCAGTTCTTC. This sequence encodes CAWRSYTIGGTSENEQFF.

This clonotype appeared many times. The V call is TRBV20-1, the J call TRBJ2-7; 7 bases are shared with TRBD1. This CDR3 comprises 15 residues. Germline V gene lookup returns CDR1 DFQATT and CDR2 SNEGSKA (reference sequence). The junction had 13 bases not matched to a gene; V was cut back by 4 bases and J by 4 bases. DNA for the CDR3: TGCAGTGCTACAGGGGGACCCTCCGCAGGTTACGAGCAGTACTTC. It specifies CSATGGPSAGYEQYF.

This clonotype was observed at least ten times. The CDR3 DNA reads as TGTGCCAGCTTTGGACAGGGCTATGGCTACACCTTC. This gives the protein CASFGQGYGYTF. This rearrangement joins TRBV6-1 to TRBJ1-2, with 8 positions matching TRBD1. V dropped 8 bases and J dropped 4; count of bases not matched to a gene: 3. The CDR3 runs to 12 residues. Germline V CDR1 and CDR2: MNHNS, SASEGT.

This clonotype was detected many times. The rearrangement uses TRBV28 and TRBJ2-7; D not certain. Germline-derived CDR1 and CDR2 are MDHEN and SYDVKM. V lost 4 bases and J lost 0, with 16 bases in between. The CDR3 runs 16 residues. This chain's CDR3 is CASSSHRDVHSYEQYF. The CDR3, as DNA: TGTGCCAGCAGTTCCCATCGAGATGTTCACTCCTACGAGCAGTACTTC.

This clonotype has at least ten counts. The chain carries TRBV28 and TRBJ2-4, with 8 bases identical to TRBD2. V was clipped by 7 bases and J by 8 bases; unmatched bases: 7. The CDR3 totals 13 residues. Germline V gene lookup returns CDR1 MDHEN and CDR2 SYDVKM. This CDR3 reads CASTLGGVDIQYF. The CDR3 region has the DNA TGTGCCAGCACCCTCGGGGGGGTTGACATTCAGTACTTC.

This clonotype was seen many times. This CDR3 reads CASSHFPPQREAYNEQFF. Here the CDR3 DNA reads TGTGCCAGCAGCCACTTCCCCCCTCAGCGGGAGGCTTACAATGAGCAGTTCTTC. The rearrangement uses TRBV7-9 and TRBJ2-1; TRBD2 matches at 9 bases. CDR1 SEHNR and CDR2 FQNEAQ come from the germline V gene (reference sequence). The CDR3 runs 18 residues. J lost 4 bases, V lost 5 bases, and 15 bases had no gene match.

The table lists this clonotype with many counts. The gene calls are TRBV10-1 and TRBJ2-7; D remains unclear. The germline V and J ends were trimmed by 2 bases and 1 base, with 6 bases remaining between them. The CDR3 runs to 13 residues. The germline CDR1 and CDR2 sequences are WNHNN and SYGVQD (reference sequence). DNA of the CDR3: TGCGCCAGCAGTGAGCCACCTTCCTACGAGCAGTACTTC. Residues: CASSEPPSYEQYF.

This clonotype has more than one count but fewer than ten. V is TRBV27 and J is TRBJ1-3, with 7 bases that match TRBD1. The V gene end was trimmed by 5 bases and the J gene end by 0 bases; junction bases not matched to a gene: 7. Germline CDR1 is MNHEY and CDR2 is SMNVEV (reference sequence). This CDR3 has 16 residues. In DNA, the CDR3 is TGTGCCAGCAGTATAGACAGGGCACACTCTGGAAACACCATATATTTT. Protein: CASSIDRAHSGNTIYF.

Ten or more counts support this clonotype. The chain employs TRBV6-1 and TRBJ2-2; TRBD2 is a possible D gene (6 bases). Trimming removed 5 bases at V and 7 bases at J, with 11 bases between. Looked up from germline, CDR1 is MNHNS and CDR2 is SASEGT. The CDR3 has 13 amino acids. The CDR3 bases are TGTGCCAGCAGTTTCCGGGGAGGCGGGGAGCTGTTTTTT. Translation gives CASSFRGGGELFF.

In this sample, this clonotype turned up many times. The chain employs TRBV2 and TRBJ1-4; 7 bases match TRBD1. V dropped 5 bases and J dropped 6; count of bases not matched to a gene: 9. In germline, CDR1 is SNHLY, CDR2 FYNNEI. CDR3 length equals 15 residues. The CDR3: CASSPDRAHYEKLFF. The CDR3 nucleotides are TGTGCCAGCAGTCCCGACAGGGCTCACTATGAAAAACTGTTTTTT.

The rearrangement links TRBV5-8 to TRBJ1-1; possibly TRBD1 for D (6 bases). With 1 base removed from V and 4 bases from J, the gap between germline ends came to 11 bases. The CDR3 has 14 residues. The germline V gene encodes CDR1 SGHTS and CDR2 YDEGEE. CDR3 amino acids: CASSLITGFTEAFF. The CDR3 DNA sequence: TGTGCCAGCAGCTTGATTACAGGGTTCACTGAAGCTTTCTTT.

In its sample, this clonotype was seen many times. This chain uses TRBV5-5 with TRBJ1-4, with TRBD1 identical over 7 bases. CDR3 length: 14 residues. Germline lookup yields CDR1 SGHKS and CDR2 YYEKEE (reference sequence). J lost 8 bases, V lost 5 bases, and 9 bases had no gene match. CDR3 in amino acids: CASSYRDSREKLFF. CDR3 bases: TGTGCCAGCAGTTACCGGGACAGTCGAGAAAAACTGTTTTTT.

This clonotype has ten or more counts. The rearrangement uses TRBV7-2 and TRBJ2-3; 7 nucleotides align to TRBD1. Germline V gene sequence: CDR1 SGHTA, CDR2 FQGNSA. The CDR3 is made up of 14 amino acids. V dropped 5 bases and J dropped 3; count of bases not matched to a gene: 5. This CDR3 is CASSRDSHTDTQYF. For the CDR3, the DNA is TGTGCCAGCAGCCGGGACAGCCATACAGATACGCAGTATTTT.

V usage is TRBV11-2 and J usage is TRBJ1-6; D is unclear. Germline V lookup: CDR1 SGHAT, CDR2 FQNNGV. The V end was cut by 1 base, the J end by 7 bases, with 17 bases between. The CDR3 has 17 amino acids. The CDR3 loop is CASSLVMSRVLNSPLHF. CDR3 DNA sequence: TGTGCCAGCAGCTTAGTTATGAGTAGGGTTTTGAATTCACCCCTCCACTTT. The whole variable domain, filled in from reference TRBV11-2 and TRBJ1-6, reads EAGVAQSPRYKIIEKRQSVAFWCNPISGHATLYWYQQILGQGPKLLIQFQNNGVVDDSQLPKDRFSAERLKGVDSTLKIQPAKLEDSAVYLCASSLVMSRVLNSPLHFGNGTRLTVT.